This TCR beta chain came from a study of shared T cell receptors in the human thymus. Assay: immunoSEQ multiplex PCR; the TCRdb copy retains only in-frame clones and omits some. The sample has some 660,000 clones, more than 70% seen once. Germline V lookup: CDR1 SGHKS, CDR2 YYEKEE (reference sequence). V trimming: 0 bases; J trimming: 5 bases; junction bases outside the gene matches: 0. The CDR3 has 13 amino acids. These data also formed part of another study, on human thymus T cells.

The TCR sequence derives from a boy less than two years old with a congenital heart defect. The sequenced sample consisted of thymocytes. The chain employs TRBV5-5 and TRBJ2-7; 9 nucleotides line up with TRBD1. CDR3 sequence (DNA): TGTGCCAGCAGCTTGGGGGACAGGGACGAGCAGTACTTC. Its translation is CASSLGDRDEQYF.